A single sample gave rise to the 23 T cell receptor beta chains below, sequenced in a study of blood T cell repertoires in COVID-19. Produced via immunoSEQ multiplex PCR; TCRdb's table is partial and in-frame only. This table holds about 140,000 clones, 76% found once. The sample comprised peripheral blood. The source of these receptors is a woman older than 75 with active or convalescent COVID-19.

The rearrangement joins TRBV21-1 to TRBJ2-1; the table's D gene call, TRBD1, was not cross checked with the DNA. TRBV21-1 is classified as a pseudogene. The CDR3 runs to 19 residues. The CDR3 loop is CASSKFLRARQGHHNEQFF. The CDR3 DNA sequence: TGTGCCAGCAGCAAATTTTTAAGGGCCAGACAGGGACACCACAATGAGCAGTTCTTC.

The CDR3 spells CASSLPIGQNSPLHF. The CDR3 nucleotides are TGTGCCAGCAGTTTACCTATAGGACAGAATTCACCCCTCCACTTT. This sequence joins TRBV28 and TRBJ1-6; D possibly corresponds to TRBD1 (6 bases). The CDR3 runs 15 residues. CDR1 and CDR2 (germline): MDHEN, SYDVKM. V was pared by 2 bases and J by 7 bases, with 12 bases between.

The gene calls are TRBV10-2 and TRBJ1-2; 7 bases are shared with TRBD1. V was pared by 3 bases and J by 3 bases, with 7 bases of the junction left unmatched. The length of the CDR3 is 15 residues. Germline CDR1 is WSHSY and CDR2 is SAAADI. The CDR3, as DNA: TGCGCCAGCAGTGAAGGCCCAGGGGGTTACTATGGCTACACCTTC. This encodes CASSEGPGGYYGYTF.

This clone was seen at least ten times. V is TRBV7-2 and J is TRBJ2-7, with 10 positions matching TRBD1. The CDR3 extends over 14 amino acids. V shed 6 bases and J 6 bases; nucleotides not matched to a gene: 8. CDR1 is SGHTA, CDR2 FQGNSA, per germline. In DNA, the CDR3 is TGTGCCAGCAGACCCGGGACAGGGGTTGGCGAGCAGTACTTC. Protein sequence: CASRPGTGVGEQYF.

This chain's CDR3 is CASSQDGTGGGTDTQYF. In DNA form, the CDR3 reads TGCGCCAGCAGCCAAGATGGTACCGGCGGGGGGACAGATACGCAGTATTTT. The chain uses TRBV4-1 and TRBJ2-3, with 8 bases aligning to TRBD2. The V and J ends lost 0 bases and 3 bases, in that order; junction bases with no gene match: 8. CDR3 size: 17 residues. CDR1 and CDR2 from the germline V gene are MGHRA and YSYEKL.

V is TRBV9 and J is TRBJ2-3; D is possibly TRBD2 (5 bases). The CDR3 extends over 16 amino acids. The V gene's germline CDR1 is SGDLS and CDR2 YYNGEE. Deletions cut 2 bases from V and 0 bases from J, with 13 bases between. CDR3 DNA sequence: TGTGCCAGCAGCGTTGGAGGAGTTCCTAGCACAGATACGCAGTATTTT. Protein product: CASSVGGVPSTDTQYF.

This clone was counted many times. V gene TRBV30 combines with J gene TRBJ1-1; TRBD1 aligns across 9 bases. The V gene's germline CDR1 is GTSNPN and CDR2 SVGIG (reference sequence). With V trimmed by 0 bases and J by 7 bases, 9 bases remained unmatched. This CDR3 comprises 15 residues. CDR3 DNA sequence: TGTGCCTGGAGTGTACCTGACAGGGGGATGGTTGAAGCTTTCTTT. Its translation: CAWSVPDRGMVEAFF.

Concerning this clone itself: Other DNA sequences in the sample encode the same CDR3. The chain has TRBV19 and TRBJ2-2, with D possibly being TRBD2 (5 bases). The V and J ends lost 7 bases and 3 bases respectively, with 6 bases between them. The CDR3 is made up of 12 amino acids. The germline V gene encodes CDR1 LNHDA and CDR2 SQIVND (reference sequence). CDR3: CASTRDTGELFF. CDR3 DNA sequence: TGTGCCAGTACGAGGGACACCGGGGAGCTGTTTTTT.

The rearrangement uses TRBV25-1 and TRBJ2-5, with 7 bases matching TRBD1. This CDR3 contains 16 residues. Unmatched junction bases numbered 11, after V lost 4 bases and J lost 3 bases. Germline V CDR1 and CDR2: MGHDK, SYGVNS. The CDR3 reads CASSVRDRGTKETQYF. The CDR3 DNA follows: TGTGCCAGCAGTGTTCGGGACAGAGGAACGAAAGAGACCCAGTACTTC.

This clone was recorded a few times. V and J are TRBV5-1 and TRBJ2-1; perhaps TRBD1 as D (6 bases). There are 15 residues in the CDR3. Germline loops: CDR1 SGHRS, CDR2 YFSETQ. V lost 2 bases to trimming and J lost 1 base, with 10 bases between them. CDR3 protein: CASSLQGLSYNEQFF. CDR3 DNA sequence: TGCGCCAGCAGCTTACAGGGTTTGTCCTACAATGAGCAGTTCTTC.

This chain uses TRBV7-6 with TRBJ2-3, with 8 bases aligning to TRBD1. The CDR3 has 16 amino acids. Per germline, CDR1 SGHVS and CDR2 FNYEAQ. Trimming cost V 3 bases and J 3 bases; bases outside gene matches: 8. As DNA, the CDR3 is TGTGCCAGCAGCTTCCCCGGGACAGGATATACAGATACGCAGTATTTT. Amino acids: CASSFPGTGYTDTQYF.

CDR3: CASSSRRTGTGANVLTF. The CDR3 nucleotides read TGTGCCAGCAGTTCGAGAAGGACAGGGACTGGGGCCAACGTCCTGACTTTC. The gene calls are TRBV28 and TRBJ2-6, with 8 bases that match TRBD1. After removal of 4 bases from V and 2 bases from J, the junction contained 7 bases not matched to a gene. This CDR3 is 17 amino acids long. From germline, CDR1 is MDHEN and CDR2 SYDVKM.

Only one count was recorded for this clone. The chain couples TRBV18 to TRBJ2-1; no firm D call. Germline V gene lookup returns CDR1 KGHSH and CDR2 LQKENI. Trimming removed 3 bases from V and 3 bases from J, with 9 bases in between. This CDR3 has 14 amino acids. CDR3 nucleotide sequence: TGTGCCAGCTCACCTGATCCCGGCTACAATGAGCAGTTCTTC. This encodes CASSPDPGYNEQFF.

The V and J genes are TRBV4-1 and TRBJ2-1, with 12 bases that match TRBD2. Germline values: CDR1 MGHRA, CDR2 YSYEKL. The V gene end was trimmed by 1 base and the J gene end by 8 bases; junction bases not matched to a gene: 6. The CDR3 contains 16 residues. The DNA of the CDR3 is TGCGCCAGCAGCCAAGCCCTACTAGCGGGGGGTGATGAGCAGTTCTTC. This encodes CASSQALLAGGDEQFF.

The V call is TRBV11-2, the J call TRBJ2-1, with 8 bases aligning to TRBD2. The germline CDR1 and CDR2 sequences are SGHAT and FQNNGV. J gave up 6 bases and V 5 bases, and 0 bases lay outside the gene matches. The CDR3 contains 12 residues. The CDR3 reads CASSTSGNEQFF. The CDR3 bases are TGTGCCAGCAGCACTAGCGGCAATGAGCAGTTCTTC.

The chain recombines TRBV20-1 with TRBJ2-3; possibly TRBD1 for D (6 bases). This CDR3 region has 11 residues. Trimming cost V 5 bases and J 10 bases, with 13 bases left between them. The germline V gene has CDR1 DFQATT and CDR2 SNEGSKA (reference sequence). CDR3 nucleotides: TGCAGTGCTGCAGGGGCGGCGGCGCAGTATTTT. Its protein is CSAAGAAAQYF.

The chain is built from TRBV5-6 and TRBJ2-1, with D possibly being TRBD1 (5 bases). Germline lookup yields CDR1 SGHDT and CDR2 YYEEEE. V lost 1 base to trimming and J lost 3 bases, with 8 bases between them. CDR3 length: 14 amino acids. Here the CDR3 reads CASSLLGRYNEQFF. The CDR3 nucleotides are TGTGCCAGCAGCTTGCTGGGGCGCTACAATGAGCAGTTCTTC.

The rearrangement uses TRBV7-2 and TRBJ2-7; 12 bases fit TRBD2. CDR1 SGHTA and CDR2 FQGNSA come from the germline V gene. CDR3 length equals 15 residues. Losses at the gene ends were 5 bases for V and 2 bases for J; bases not matched to a gene: 4. In DNA, the CDR3 is TGTGCCAGCAGCCCCCCTAGCGGGGGGGCCTACGAGCAGTACTTC. This codes for CASSPPSGGAYEQYF. Supplemented by reference TRBV7-2 and TRBJ2-7, the full variable domain reads GAGVSQSPSNKVTEKGKDVELRCDPISGHTALYWYRQSLGQGLEFLIYFQGNSAPDKSGLPSDRFSAERTGGSVSTLTIQRTQQEDSAVYLCASSPPSGGAYEQYFGPGTRLTVT.

The chain has TRBV2 and TRBJ1-5, with D tentatively TRBD1 (5 bases). The CDR3 totals 15 residues. The V gene's germline CDR1 is SNHLY and CDR2 FYNNEI. V was cut by 5 bases and J by 3 bases, with 14 bases left in between. The CDR3 region has the DNA TGTGCCAGCAGTCTAGGCAGGGCAAACAATCAGCCCCAGCATTTT. Residues: CASSLGRANNQPQHF.

The chain links TRBV4-2 to TRBJ2-2; a possible D gene is TRBD2 (5 bases). Germline-derived CDR1 and CDR2 are LGHNA and YNFKEQ. The CDR3 covers 16 residues. V was shortened by 0 bases and J by 3 bases, with 11 bases between the two germline ends. CDR3 bases: TGTGCCAGCAGCCAAGATCAGGACTTACACACCGGGGAGCTGTTTTTT. Translating it yields CASSQDQDLHTGELFF.

The chain joins TRBV5-8 to TRBJ2-3, with a possible D match to TRBD1 (6 bases). From germline, CDR1 is SGHTS and CDR2 YDEGEE. The CDR3 has 14 residues. V was pared by 2 bases and J by 2 bases, with 9 bases between. The CDR3 spells CASSFNRVTDTQYF. The DNA of the CDR3 is TGTGCCAGCAGCTTTAACAGGGTCACAGATACGCAGTATTTT.

This clone was detected only a few times. V is TRBV5-6 and J is TRBJ2-7, with TRBD1 as a possible D gene (5 bases). V shed 1 base and J shed 3 bases, with 14 bases lying between them. Germline V gene lookup returns CDR1 SGHDT and CDR2 YYEEEE. CDR3 length: 15 amino acids. The CDR3 DNA reads as TGTGCCAGCAGCTTGTTTCCCGGACAACTCTACGAGCAGTACTTC. Amino acid sequence: CASSLFPGQLYEQYF. Using reference TRBV5-6 and TRBJ2-7 for the parts outside the CDR3, the full variable domain is DAGVTQSPTHLIKTRGQQVTLRCSPKSGHDTVSWYQQALGQGPQFIFQYYEEEERQRGNFPDRFSGHQFPNYSSELNVNALLLGDSALYLCASSLFPGQLYEQYFGPGTRLTVT.

This clone came up a few times. The chain is built from TRBV6-5 and TRBJ1-5, with 8 nucleotides matching TRBD1. V lost 8 bases to trimming and J lost 7 bases; unmatched junction nucleotides: 13. The CDR3 contains 15 residues. CDR1 MNHEY and CDR2 SVGAGI come from the germline V gene. The CDR3 coding sequence is TGTGCCAGCCAAAGACAGGGGAGTGACGGGCAGCCCCAGCATTTT. Translated: CASQRQGSDGQPQHF.